In this sample, the clone carrying this TCR beta chain turned up many times. Its antigen remains unknown. From germline, CDR1 is SGHRS and CDR2 YFSETQ. There are 14 residues in the CDR3. Losses at the gene ends were 4 bases for V and 0 bases for J; bases not matched to a gene: 3. From around 520 ng of total RNA, TCR beta-specific cDNA was reverse-transcribed using a constant-region primer. Amplification in three nested multiplex PCR rounds with slightly modified ARM-PCR gave rise to TCR beta libraries. The opening two PCR rounds, around 10 cycles each, paired TRBV1-TRBV30 forward primers with a C-beta reverse primer. MiXCR, run by TCRdb on the multiplex PCR reads, gives a single entry per CDR3 protein. The repertoire holds approximately 310,000 distinct CDR3 sequences, 60% to 80% seen once, with more than 8.5% in the top ten. These data belong to a study of tumor-infiltrating lymphocytes in primary liver carcinoma. Background on the study: Patients underwent surgical resection for primary liver carcinoma. Patients included men and women of 30 to 69 years. General study findings and limits: Tumor-adjacent and tumor-blood pairs shared less of their repertoires than tumor region pairs shared.

Unsorted whole blood supplied the RNA, and germline DNA was extracted too. The chain couples TRBV5-1 to TRBJ1-1; 7 bases map to TRBD1. The TCR comes from a man aged 35 to 55 with primary liver carcinoma and hepatitis B virus infection. The material sequenced was peripheral blood. DNA of the CDR3: TGCGCCAGCAGCCTGGGGACAGTGAACACTGAAGCTTTCTTT. Amino acid sequence: CASSLGTVNTEAFF.